This T cell receptor (beta chain) was recovered during a study of blood T cell repertoires in COVID-19. The table came from immunoSEQ multiplex PCR; TCRdb's copy has only in-frame clones and leaves some out. The sample contains 150,000 or so clones, roughly 87% of which appear only once. The TCR was taken from a woman aged 50 to 65 who had recovered from COVID-19. The sample taken for sequencing was PBMCs or T cells enriched from blood (not recorded which).

The CDR3 loop reads CASSPLDSLMEAFF. CDR3 DNA sequence: TGTGCCAGCTCACCACTGGACAGCCTAATGGAAGCTTTCTTT. This chain joins TRBV18 and TRBJ1-1, with D maybe TRBD1 (6 bases). The CDR3 has 14 residues. V dropped 1 base and J dropped 8 bases, with 14 bases sitting between them. Germline CDR1 and CDR2: KGHSH and LQKENI.